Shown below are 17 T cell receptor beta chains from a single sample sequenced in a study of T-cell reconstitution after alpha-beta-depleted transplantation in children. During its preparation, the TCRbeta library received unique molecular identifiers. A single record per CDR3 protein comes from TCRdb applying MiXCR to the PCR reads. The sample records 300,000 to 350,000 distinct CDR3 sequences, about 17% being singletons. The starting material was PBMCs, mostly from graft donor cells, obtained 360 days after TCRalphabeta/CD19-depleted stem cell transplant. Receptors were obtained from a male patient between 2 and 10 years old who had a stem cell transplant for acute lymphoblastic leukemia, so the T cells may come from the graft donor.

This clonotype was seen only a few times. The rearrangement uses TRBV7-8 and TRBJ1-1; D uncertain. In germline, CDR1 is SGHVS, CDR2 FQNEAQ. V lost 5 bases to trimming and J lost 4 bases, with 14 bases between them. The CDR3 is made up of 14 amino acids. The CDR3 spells CASSPLIRVTEAFF. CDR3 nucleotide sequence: TGTGCCAGCAGCCCGCTTATCCGGGTCACTGAAGCTTTCTTT. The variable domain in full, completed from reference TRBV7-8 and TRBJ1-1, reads GAGVSQSPRYKVAKRGQDVALRCDPISGHVSLFWYQQALGQGPEFLTYFQNEAQLDKSGLPSDRFFAERPEGSVSTLKIQRTQQEDSAVYLCASSPLIRVTEAFFGQGTRLTVV.

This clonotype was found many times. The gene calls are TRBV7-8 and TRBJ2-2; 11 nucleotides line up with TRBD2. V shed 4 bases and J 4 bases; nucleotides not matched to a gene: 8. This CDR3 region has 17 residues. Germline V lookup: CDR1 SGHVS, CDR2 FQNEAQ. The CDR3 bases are TGTGCCAGCAGCTCCCTAGCGGGAGGCCGGGGCACCGGGGAGCTGTTTTTT. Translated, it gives CASSSLAGGRGTGELFF.

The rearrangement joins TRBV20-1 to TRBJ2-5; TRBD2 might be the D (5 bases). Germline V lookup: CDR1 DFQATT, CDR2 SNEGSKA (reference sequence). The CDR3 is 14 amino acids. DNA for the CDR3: TGCAGCCCCACTGGAGGAGAGGAGGAAGAGACCCAGTACTTC. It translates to CSPTGGEEEETQYF.

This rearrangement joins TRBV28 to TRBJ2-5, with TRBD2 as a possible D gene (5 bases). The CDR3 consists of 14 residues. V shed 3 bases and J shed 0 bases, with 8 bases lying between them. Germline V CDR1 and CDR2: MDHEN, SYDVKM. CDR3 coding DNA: TGTGCCAGCAGTTTCGAGGGCTACCAAGAGACCCAGTACTTC. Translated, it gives CASSFEGYQETQYF.

The CDR3 DNA sequence: TGTGCCAGCAGTTTATATAGGGCCCACGAGCAGTACTTC. Amino acid sequence: CASSLYRAHEQYF. The V and J genes are TRBV12-3 or TRBV12-4 and TRBJ2-7; D is uncertain. The CDR3 totals 13 residues. V gave up 2 bases and J gave up 5 bases, with 10 bases separating them.

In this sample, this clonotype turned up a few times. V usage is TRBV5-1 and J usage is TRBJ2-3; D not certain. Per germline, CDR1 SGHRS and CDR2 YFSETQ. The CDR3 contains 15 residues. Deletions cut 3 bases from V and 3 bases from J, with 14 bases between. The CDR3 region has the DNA TGCGCCAGCAGCTCCGACGGACGGGCGACAGATACGCAGTATTTT. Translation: CASSSDGRATDTQYF.

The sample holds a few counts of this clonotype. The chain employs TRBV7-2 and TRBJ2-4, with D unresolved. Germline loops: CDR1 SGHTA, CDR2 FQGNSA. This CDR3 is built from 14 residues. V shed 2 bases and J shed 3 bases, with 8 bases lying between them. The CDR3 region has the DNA TGTGCCAGCAGCTTAAGTCGAGGCAAAAACATTCAGTACTTC. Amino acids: CASSLSRGKNIQYF.

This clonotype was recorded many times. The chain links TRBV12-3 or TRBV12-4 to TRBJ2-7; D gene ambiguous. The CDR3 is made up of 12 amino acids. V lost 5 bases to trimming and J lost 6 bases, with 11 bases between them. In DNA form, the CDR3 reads TGTGCCAGCAGTGACCTAGGGCGCGAGCAGTACTTC. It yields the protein CASSDLGREQYF.

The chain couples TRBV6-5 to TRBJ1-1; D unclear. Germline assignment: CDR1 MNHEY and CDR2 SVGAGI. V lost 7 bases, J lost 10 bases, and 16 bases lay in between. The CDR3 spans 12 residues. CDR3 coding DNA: TGTGCCAGCAACCTAGATGGCCCTCCAGCTTTCTTT. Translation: CASNLDGPPAFF.

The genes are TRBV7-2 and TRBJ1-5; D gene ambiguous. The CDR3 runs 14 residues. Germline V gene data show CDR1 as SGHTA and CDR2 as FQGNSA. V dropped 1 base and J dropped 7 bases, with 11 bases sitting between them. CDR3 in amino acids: CASSLVAANQPQHF. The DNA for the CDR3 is TGTGCCAGCAGCTTAGTGGCAGCTAACCAGCCCCAGCATTTT.

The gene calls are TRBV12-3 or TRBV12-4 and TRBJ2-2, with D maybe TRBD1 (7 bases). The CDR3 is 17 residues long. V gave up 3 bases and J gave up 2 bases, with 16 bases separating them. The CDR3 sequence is CASSFWAGQINTGELFF. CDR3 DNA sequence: TGTGCCAGCAGTTTCTGGGCGGGACAGATTAACACCGGGGAGCTGTTTTTT.

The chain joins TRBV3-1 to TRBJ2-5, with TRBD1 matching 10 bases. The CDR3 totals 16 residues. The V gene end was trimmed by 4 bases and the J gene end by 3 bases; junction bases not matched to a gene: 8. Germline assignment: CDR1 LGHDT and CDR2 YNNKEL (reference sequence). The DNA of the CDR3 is TGTGCCAGCAGCCCGAGCTTAGGACAGGGGGAAGAGACCCAGTACTTC. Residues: CASSPSLGQGEETQYF.

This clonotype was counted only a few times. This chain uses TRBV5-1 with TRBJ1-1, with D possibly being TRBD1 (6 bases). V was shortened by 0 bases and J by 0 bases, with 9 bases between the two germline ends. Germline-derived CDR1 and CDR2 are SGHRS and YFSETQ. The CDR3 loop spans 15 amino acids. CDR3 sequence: CASSLVSGVNTEAFF. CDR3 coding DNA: TGCGCCAGCAGCTTGGTCTCAGGGGTGAACACTGAAGCTTTCTTT.

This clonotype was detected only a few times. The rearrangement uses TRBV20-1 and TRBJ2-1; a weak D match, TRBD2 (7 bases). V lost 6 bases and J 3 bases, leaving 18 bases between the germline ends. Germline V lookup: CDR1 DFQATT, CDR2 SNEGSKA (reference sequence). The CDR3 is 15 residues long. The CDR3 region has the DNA TGCAGTGCGAGGGACACCCTAGCGGACTACAATGAGCAGTTCTTC. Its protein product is CSARDTLADYNEQFF.

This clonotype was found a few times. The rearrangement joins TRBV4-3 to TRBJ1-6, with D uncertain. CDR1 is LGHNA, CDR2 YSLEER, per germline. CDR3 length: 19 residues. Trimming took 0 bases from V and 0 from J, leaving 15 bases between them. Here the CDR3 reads CASSQDRGGLSSYNSPLHF. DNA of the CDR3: TGCGCCAGCAGCCAAGATCGGGGAGGGCTGAGCTCCTATAATTCACCCCTCCACTTT.

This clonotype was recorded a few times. CDR3 coding DNA: TGCAGTGCTAGAGTAGGGTATGGCTACACCTTC. This gives the protein CSARVGYGYTF. V is TRBV20-1 and J is TRBJ1-2; D call uncertain. Germline CDR1 is DFQATT and CDR2 is SNEGSKA (reference sequence). The CDR3 consists of 11 residues. V gave up 1 base and J gave up 5 bases, with 5 bases separating them.

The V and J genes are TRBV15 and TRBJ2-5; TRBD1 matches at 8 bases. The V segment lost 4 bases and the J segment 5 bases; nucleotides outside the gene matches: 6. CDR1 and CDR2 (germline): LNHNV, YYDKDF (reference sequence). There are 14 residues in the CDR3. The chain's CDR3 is CATSNFGDRETQYF. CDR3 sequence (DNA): TGTGCCACCAGCAACTTTGGGGACAGGGAGACCCAGTACTTC.